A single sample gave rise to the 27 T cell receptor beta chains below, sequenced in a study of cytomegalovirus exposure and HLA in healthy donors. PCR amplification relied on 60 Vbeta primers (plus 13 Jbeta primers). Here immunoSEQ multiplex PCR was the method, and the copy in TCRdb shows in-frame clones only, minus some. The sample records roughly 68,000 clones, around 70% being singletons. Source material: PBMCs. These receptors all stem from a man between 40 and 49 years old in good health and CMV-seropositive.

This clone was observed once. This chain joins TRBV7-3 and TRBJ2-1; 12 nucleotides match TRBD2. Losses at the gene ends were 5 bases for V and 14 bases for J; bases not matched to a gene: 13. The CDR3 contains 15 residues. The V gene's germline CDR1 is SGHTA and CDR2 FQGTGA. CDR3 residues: CASSVSSGGARHKFF. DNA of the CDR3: TGTGCCAGCAGCGTGTCTAGCGGGGGGGCGCGTCATAAGTTCTTC.

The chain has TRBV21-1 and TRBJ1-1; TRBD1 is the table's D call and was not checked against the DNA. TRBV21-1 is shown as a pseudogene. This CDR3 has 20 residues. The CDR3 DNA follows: TGTGCCAGGCGATTTTCGGGACAGGGGGCTCCTACGGATGTGAACACTGAAGCTTTCTTT. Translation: CARRFSGQGAPTDVNTEAFF.

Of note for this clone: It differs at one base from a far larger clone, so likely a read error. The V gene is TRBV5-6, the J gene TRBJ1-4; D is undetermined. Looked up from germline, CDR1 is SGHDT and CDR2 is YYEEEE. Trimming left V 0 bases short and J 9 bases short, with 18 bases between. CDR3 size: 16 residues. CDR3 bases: TGTGCCAGCAGCTTGGAGGCCCAAACAGATCTGCAAAAACTGTTTTTT. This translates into CASSLEAQTDLQKLFF.

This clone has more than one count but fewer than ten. As DNA, the CDR3 is TGTGCCAGCAGCTTTGGGGGGGAGACCCAGTACTTC. The encoded protein is CASSFGGETQYF. The gene calls are TRBV11-2 and TRBJ2-5; tentatively, D is TRBD2 (6 bases). Germline V gives CDR1 SGHAT, CDR2 FQNNGV. This CDR3 region has 12 residues. Deletions cut 3 bases from V and 5 bases from J, with 7 bases between.

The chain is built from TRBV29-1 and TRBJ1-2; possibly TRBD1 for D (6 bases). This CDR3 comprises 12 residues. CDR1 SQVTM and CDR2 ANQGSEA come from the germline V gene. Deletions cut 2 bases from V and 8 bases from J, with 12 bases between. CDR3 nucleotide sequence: TGCAGCGTTGAATTTTGGGGGCGAGGCTACACCTTC. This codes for CSVEFWGRGYTF. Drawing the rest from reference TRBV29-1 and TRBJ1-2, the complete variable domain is SAVISQKPSRDICQRGTSLTIQCQVDSQVTMMFWYRQQPGQSLTLIATANQGSEATYESGFVIDKFPISRPNLTFSTLTVSNMSPEDSSIYLCSVEFWGRGYTFGSGTRLTVV.

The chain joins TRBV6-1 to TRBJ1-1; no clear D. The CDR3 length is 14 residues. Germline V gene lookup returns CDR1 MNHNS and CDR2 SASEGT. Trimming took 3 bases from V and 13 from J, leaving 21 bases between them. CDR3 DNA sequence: TGTGCCAGCAGTGAGAGGACGGTACCCCCACGGGATTTCTTT. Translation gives CASSERTVPPRDFF.

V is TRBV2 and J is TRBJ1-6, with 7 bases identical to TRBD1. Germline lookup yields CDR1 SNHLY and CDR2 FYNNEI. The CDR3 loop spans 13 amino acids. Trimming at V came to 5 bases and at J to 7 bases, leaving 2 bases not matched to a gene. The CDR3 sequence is CASSRGQNSPLHF. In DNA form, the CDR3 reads TGTGCCAGCAGTAGGGGACAGAATTCACCCCTCCACTTT.

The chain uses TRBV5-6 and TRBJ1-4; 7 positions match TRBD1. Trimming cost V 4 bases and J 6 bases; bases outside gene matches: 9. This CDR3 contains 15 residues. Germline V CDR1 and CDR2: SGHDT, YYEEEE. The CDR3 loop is CASSPTGEIDEKLFF. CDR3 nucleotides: TGTGCCAGCAGCCCAACAGGGGAGATAGATGAAAAACTGTTTTTT.

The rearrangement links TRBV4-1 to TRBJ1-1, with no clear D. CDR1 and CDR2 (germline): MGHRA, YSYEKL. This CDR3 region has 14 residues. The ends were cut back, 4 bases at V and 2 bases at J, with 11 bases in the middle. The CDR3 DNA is TGCGCCAGCAGCCCAGACACTTACAACACTGAAGCTTTCTTT. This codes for CASSPDTYNTEAFF.

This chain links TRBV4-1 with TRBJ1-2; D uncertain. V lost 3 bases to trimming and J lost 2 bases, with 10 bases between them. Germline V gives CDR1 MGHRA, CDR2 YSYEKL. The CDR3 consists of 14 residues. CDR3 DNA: TGCGCCAGCAGCCAGAGTACAGAAAACTATGGCTACACCTTC. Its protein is CASSQSTENYGYTF.

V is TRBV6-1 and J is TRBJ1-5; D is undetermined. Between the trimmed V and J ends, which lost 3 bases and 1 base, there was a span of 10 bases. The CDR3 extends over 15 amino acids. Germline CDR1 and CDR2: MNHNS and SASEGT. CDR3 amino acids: CASSDGVSSNQPQHF. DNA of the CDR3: TGTGCCAGCAGTGACGGGGTTTCCAGCAATCAGCCCCAGCATTTT.

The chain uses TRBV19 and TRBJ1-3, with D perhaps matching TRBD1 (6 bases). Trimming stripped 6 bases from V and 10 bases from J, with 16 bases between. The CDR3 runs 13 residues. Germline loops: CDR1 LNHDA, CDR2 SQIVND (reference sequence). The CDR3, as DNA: TGTGCCAGTAGCCGGGACACCGGTTTTACCATATATTTT. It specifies CASSRDTGFTIYF.

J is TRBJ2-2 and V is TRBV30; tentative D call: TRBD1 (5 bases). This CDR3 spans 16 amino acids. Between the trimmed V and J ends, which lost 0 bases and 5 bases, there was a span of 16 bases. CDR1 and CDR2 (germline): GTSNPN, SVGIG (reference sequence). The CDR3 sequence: CAWSVPDKLSTGELFF. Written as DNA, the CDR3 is TGTGCCTGGAGTGTCCCGGACAAGCTATCAACCGGGGAGCTGTTTTTT.

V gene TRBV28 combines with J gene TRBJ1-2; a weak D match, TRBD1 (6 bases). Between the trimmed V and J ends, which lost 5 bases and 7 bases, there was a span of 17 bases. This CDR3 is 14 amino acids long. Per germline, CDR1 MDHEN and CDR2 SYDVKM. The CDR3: CASSVPALRGGYTF. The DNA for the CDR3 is TGTGCCAGCAGTGTCCCCGCGCTCAGGGGTGGCTACACCTTC.

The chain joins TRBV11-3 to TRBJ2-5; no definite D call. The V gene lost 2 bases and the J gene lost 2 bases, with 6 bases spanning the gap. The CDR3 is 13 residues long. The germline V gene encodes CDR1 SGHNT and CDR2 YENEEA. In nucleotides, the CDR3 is TGTGCCAGCAGCTTATTTCAGCAAGAGACCCAGTACTTC. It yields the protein CASSLFQQETQYF. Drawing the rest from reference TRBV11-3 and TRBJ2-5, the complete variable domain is EAGVVQSPRYKIIEKKQPVAFWCNPISGHNTLYWYLQNLGQGPELLIRYENEEAVDDSQLPKDRFSAERLKGVDSTLKIQPAELGDSAVYLCASSLFQQETQYFGPGTRLLVL.

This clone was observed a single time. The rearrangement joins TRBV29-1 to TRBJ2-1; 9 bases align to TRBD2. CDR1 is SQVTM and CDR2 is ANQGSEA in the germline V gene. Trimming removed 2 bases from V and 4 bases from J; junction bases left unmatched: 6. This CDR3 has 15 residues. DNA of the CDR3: TGCAGCGTTGAACCGACTAGCGGTGAATACAATGAGCAGTTCTTC. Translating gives CSVEPTSGEYNEQFF.

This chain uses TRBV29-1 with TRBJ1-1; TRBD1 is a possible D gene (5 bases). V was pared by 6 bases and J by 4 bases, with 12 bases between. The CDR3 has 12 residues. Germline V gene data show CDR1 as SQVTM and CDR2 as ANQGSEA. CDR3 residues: CSVGGGSTEAFF. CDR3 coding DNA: TGCAGCGTGGGGGGGGGAAGCACTGAAGCTTTCTTT.

CDR3 in DNA: TGTGCCAGCAGCTTCGCGCGGGTGAACACTGAAGCTTTCTTT. As protein: CASSFARVNTEAFF. The chain uses TRBV7-2 and TRBJ1-1, with D unclear. Germline V gene data show CDR1 as SGHTA and CDR2 as FQGNSA. The V gene lost 3 bases and the J gene lost 0 bases, with 8 bases spanning the gap. This CDR3 has 14 residues.

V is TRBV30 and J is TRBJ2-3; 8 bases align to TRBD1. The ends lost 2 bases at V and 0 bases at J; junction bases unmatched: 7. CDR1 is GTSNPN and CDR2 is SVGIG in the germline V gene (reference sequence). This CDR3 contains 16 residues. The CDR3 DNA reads TGTGCCTGGAGTAGCCGGACAGGGTCTAGCACAGATACGCAGTATTTT. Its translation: CAWSSRTGSSTDTQYF.

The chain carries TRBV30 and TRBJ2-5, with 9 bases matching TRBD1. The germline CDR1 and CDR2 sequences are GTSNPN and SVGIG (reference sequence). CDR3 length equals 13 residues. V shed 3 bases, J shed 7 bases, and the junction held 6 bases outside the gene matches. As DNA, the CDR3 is TGTGCCTGGAGCGTACAGGGGGCCGGGACCCAGTACTTC. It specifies CAWSVQGAGTQYF.

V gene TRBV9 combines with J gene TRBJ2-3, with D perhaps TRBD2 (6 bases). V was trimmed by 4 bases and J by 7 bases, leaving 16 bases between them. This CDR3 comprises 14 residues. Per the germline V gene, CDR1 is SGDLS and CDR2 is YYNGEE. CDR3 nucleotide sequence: TGTGCCAGCAGCCCACTTCTTAGCGGTTATACGCAGTATTTT. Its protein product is CASSPLLSGYTQYF. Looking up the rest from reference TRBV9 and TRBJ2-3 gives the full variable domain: DSGVTQTPKHLITATGQRVTLRCSPRSGDLSVYWYQQSLDQGLQFLIQYYNGEERAKGNILERFSAQQFPDLHSELNLSSLELGDSALYFCASSPLLSGYTQYFGPGTRLTVL.

The CDR3 sequence is CASSLVNPGGTEAFF. CDR3 sequence (DNA): TGTGCCAGCAGCTTAGTTAACCCTGGCGGAACTGAAGCTTTCTTT. This rearrangement joins TRBV13 to TRBJ1-1; D is ambiguous. Trimming left V 1 base short and J 5 bases short, with 14 bases between. CDR1 PRHDT and CDR2 FYEKMQ come from the germline V gene (reference sequence). This CDR3 comprises 15 residues.

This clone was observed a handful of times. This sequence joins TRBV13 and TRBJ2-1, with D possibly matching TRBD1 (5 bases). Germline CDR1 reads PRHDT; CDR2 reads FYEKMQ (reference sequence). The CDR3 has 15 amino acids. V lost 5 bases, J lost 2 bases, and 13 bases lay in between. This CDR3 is CASSLYRSPYNEQFF. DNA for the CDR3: TGTGCCAGCAGCCTTTACAGGTCCCCCTACAATGAGCAGTTCTTC.

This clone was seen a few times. CDR3 sequence: CASTTGGKTDTQYF. For the CDR3, the DNA is TGTGCCAGTACTACAGGGGGCAAGACAGATACGCAGTATTTT. The chain is built from TRBV19 and TRBJ2-3, with 9 bases aligning to TRBD1. The germline CDR1 and CDR2 sequences are LNHDA and SQIVND (reference sequence). Losses at the gene ends were 7 bases for V and 3 bases for J; bases not matched to a gene: 5. The CDR3 covers 14 residues.

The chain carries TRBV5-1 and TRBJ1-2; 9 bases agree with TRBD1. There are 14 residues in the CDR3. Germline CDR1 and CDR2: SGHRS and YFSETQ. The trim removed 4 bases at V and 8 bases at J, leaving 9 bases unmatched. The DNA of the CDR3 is TGCGCCAGCAGCACCTCGACAGGGGGTTACGGCTACACCTTC. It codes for CASSTSTGGYGYTF.

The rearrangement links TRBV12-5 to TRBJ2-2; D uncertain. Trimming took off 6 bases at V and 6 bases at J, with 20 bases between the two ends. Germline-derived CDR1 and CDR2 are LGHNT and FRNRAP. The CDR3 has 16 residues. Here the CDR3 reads CASGYHSGLRPGELFF. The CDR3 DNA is TGTGCTAGTGGCTACCATTCGGGTCTACGCCCCGGGGAGCTGTTTTTT.

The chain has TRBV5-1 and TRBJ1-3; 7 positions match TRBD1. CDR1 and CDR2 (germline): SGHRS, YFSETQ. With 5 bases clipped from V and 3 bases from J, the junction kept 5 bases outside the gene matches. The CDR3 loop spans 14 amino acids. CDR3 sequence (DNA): TGCGCCAGCAGTCCCACAGGGGATGGAAACACCATATATTTT. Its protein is CASSPTGDGNTIYF.